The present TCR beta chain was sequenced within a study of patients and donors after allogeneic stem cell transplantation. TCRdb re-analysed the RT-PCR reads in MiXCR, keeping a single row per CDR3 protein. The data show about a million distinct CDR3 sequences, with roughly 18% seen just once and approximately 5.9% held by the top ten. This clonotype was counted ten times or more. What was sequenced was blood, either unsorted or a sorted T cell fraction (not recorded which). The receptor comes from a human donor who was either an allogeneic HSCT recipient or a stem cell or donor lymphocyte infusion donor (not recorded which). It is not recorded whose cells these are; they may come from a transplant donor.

The CDR3 region is CASSLVGVIPGELFF. The CDR3 DNA reads TGTGCCAGCAGTTTGGTCGGGGTAATACCAGGGGAGCTGTTTTTT. The chain is built from TRBV12-3 or TRBV12-4 and TRBJ2-2; maybe TRBD2 (5 bases). CDR3 length equals 15 residues. Between the trimmed V and J ends, which lost 3 bases and 8 bases, there was a span of 16 bases.